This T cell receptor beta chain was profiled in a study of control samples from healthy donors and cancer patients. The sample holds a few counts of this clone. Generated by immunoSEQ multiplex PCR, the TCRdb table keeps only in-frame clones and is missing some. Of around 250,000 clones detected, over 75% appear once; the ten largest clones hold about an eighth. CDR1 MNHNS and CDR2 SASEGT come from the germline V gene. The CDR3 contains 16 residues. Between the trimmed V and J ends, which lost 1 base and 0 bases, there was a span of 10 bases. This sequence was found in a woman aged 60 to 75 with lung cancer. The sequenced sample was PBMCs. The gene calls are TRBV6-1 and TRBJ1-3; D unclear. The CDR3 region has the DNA TGTGCCAGCAGTGAAGAAAGGAGGAGCTCTGGAAACACCATATATTTT. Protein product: CASSEERRSSGNTIYF.